This T cell receptor (beta chain) derives from a study of blood T cell repertoires in COVID-19. About the study: Specimens from acute and convalescent COVID-19 originated in the United States, Italy and Spain. PBMCs, B-cell-depleted T cells, or T cells provided the cDNA or gDNA that made up the material.

Profiling relied on immunoSEQ multiplex PCR, and the TCRdb table lists in-frame clones only, not all of them. The sample has around 370,000 clones; about 90% are singletons. Trimming removed 8 bases from V and 1 base from J, with 7 bases in between. The CDR3 consists of 12 residues. The germline gives CDR1 MDHEN, CDR2 SYDVKM. Seattle-derived patients entered the study during active infection and were followed longitudinally. This chain links TRBV28 with TRBJ2-3; D not certain. Sequenced input: peripheral blood. The receptor was derived from a woman in her sixties or seventies with COVID-19, enrolled during active disease. CDR3 sequence: CASGPRTDTQYF. The CDR3 DNA reads TGTGCCAGCGGGCCCCGCACAGATACGCAGTATTTT. Full variable domain (rest looked up from reference TRBV28 and TRBJ2-3): DVKVTQSSRYLVKRTGEKVFLECVQDMDHENMFWYRQDPGLGLRLIYFSYDVKMKEKGDIPEGYSVSREKKERFSLILESASTNQTSMYLCASGPRTDTQYFGPGTRLTVL.